This TCR beta chain was retrieved from a study of blood T cells in healthy people across ages. General study results and limits: What prevented conclusive comparison of naive and antigen-experienced cells was that PBMCs were unsorted.

Comments on this clonotype: Its antigen is not known. Germline and junction disagree at one end, which may indicate a read error.

This CDR3 contains 13 residues. A sample-barcoded 5' primer and a J-beta primer mix were used in a second PCR of roughly 6 to 11 cycles. All cDNA molecules were each tagged by a template-switch adaptor with 12 random nucleotides. MiXCR, applied by TCRdb to the 5' RACE reads, yields one record per CDR3 protein. The sample has around 1,500,000 distinct CDR3 sequences; over 25% are singletons. The clonotype originates from a young woman in good health. What was sequenced was blood. J is TRBJ2-3 and V is TRBV12-3 or TRBV12-4; no clear D gene. The DNA for the CDR3 is TGTGCCAGCAGTTTGATGAGCGCAGATATGCAGTATTTT. Protein: CASSLMSADMQYF.